Listed below are T cell receptor beta chains from one sample, sequenced in a study of radiotherapy plus CTLA-4 blockade in lung cancer. Clones were sequenced by immunoSEQ multiplex PCR, and TCRdb holds only the in-frame ones, with some missing. Of 50,000 to 60,000 clones detected, 70% to 85% appear once; the ten largest clones hold roughly 6.7%. Source: peripheral blood, taken from a patient treated with radiotherapy plus ipilimumab. These TCRs come from a human donor with non-small cell lung cancer whose response to radiotherapy plus ipilimumab could not be evaluated. Each CDR3 is given with its conserved first and last residue. D genes are given only for firm matches. Rows may omit the clone size; those that give it use once, few, many or a size class.

CDR3 length	V gene	clone size	J gene	D gene	CDR3 DNA	CDR3 protein
13	TRBV9	.	TRBJ2-7	.	TGTGCCAGCAGCGTAGTGGAGGGATACGAGCAGTACTTC	CASSVVEGYEQYF
14	TRBV11-2	.	TRBJ2-1	TRBD1	TGTGCCAGCAGCCCCGGGACAGGGGGGGGTGAGCAGTTCTTC	CASSPGTGGGEQFF
13	TRBV11-2	.	TRBJ2-7	TRBD1	TGTGCCAGCAACGGACAGGGAGTAAACGAGCAGTACTTC	CASNGQGVNEQYF
13	TRBV30	once	TRBJ2-5	.	TGTGCCTGGAGTTCAGGGGCCGGGGAGACCCAGTACTTC	CAWSSGAGETQYF
17	TRBV28	.	TRBJ2-7	TRBD2	TGTGCCAGCAGTGCCTCGGGACTAGCGGGAGTAACCTACGAGCAGTACTTC	CASSASGLAGVTYEQYF
15	TRBV28	.	TRBJ2-1	TRBD2	TGTGCCAGCAGTTTTTGGACTAGCGGTTACAATGAGCAGTTCTTC	CASSFWTSGYNEQFF
14	TRBV15	once	TRBJ1-1	.	TGTGCCACCAGCATTGGCGGGGAAGGCACTGAAGCTTTCTTT	CATSIGGEGTEAFF
13	TRBV6-6	.	TRBJ1-2	.	TGTGCCAGCAGCCCACAGGGTTCGGGCGGCTACACCTTC	CASSPQGSGGYTF
16	TRBV4-2	.	TRBJ2-3	.	TGTGCCAGCAGCCAAGCCGGGGTATTTCGGCTCGATACGCAGTATTTT	CASSQAGVFRLDTQYF
12	TRBV11-2	once	TRBJ2-5	.	TGTGCCAGCAGCGGAGGAGAAAGGGCCCAGTACTTC	CASSGGERAQYF
14	TRBV9	.	TRBJ2-7	TRBD2	TGTGCCAGCAGCACAGGACTAGCGGGGGGTGAGCAGTACTTC	CASSTGLAGGEQYF
15	TRBV27	.	TRBJ2-1	.	TGTGCCAGCAGTTTAGGGCAGGGGCCCTACAATGAGCAGTTCTTC	CASSLGQGPYNEQFF
13	TRBV5-1	.	TRBJ2-7	TRBD1	TGCGCCAGCAGCTTAGGACAGGGGGGCGAGCAGTACTTC	CASSLGQGGEQYF
17	TRBV28	.	TRBJ2-3	TRBD2	TGTGCCAGCAGCTTAGGAGGACTAGCGGGGCTCACAGATACGCAGTATTTT	CASSLGGLAGLTDTQYF
21	TRBV27	.	TRBJ2-3	.	TGTGCCAGCAGTTTCAACAGGGGGCTCGGCGGGGGGGCCAAGGGAACAGATACGCAGTATTTT	CASSFNRGLGGGAKGTDTQYF
16	TRBV7-9	few	TRBJ2-1	TRBD2	TGTGCCAGCAGCCCTGGGACTAGCGGGGGGGCCTGGGGGCAGTTCTTC	CASSPGTSGGAWGQFF
15	TRBV7-2	few	TRBJ2-3	.	TGTGCCAGCAGCCGGAACCCAGCGGCGGCAGATACGCAGTATTTT	CASSRNPAAADTQYF
15	TRBV9	.	TRBJ2-5	.	TGTGCCAGCAGCGTAGGATCGACATACCAAGAGACCCAGTACTTC	CASSVGSTYQETQYF
15	TRBV7-9	few	TRBJ1-1	TRBD1	TGTGCCAGCAGCTTAGCCACCACAGGGGGCACTGAAGCTTTCTTT	CASSLATTGGTEAFF
12	TRBV25-1	.	TRBJ1-2	.	TGTGCCAGCAGTGAATCGAACTATGGCTACACCTTC	CASSESNYGYTF
15	TRBV25-1	.	TRBJ1-6	.	TGTGCCAGCAGTGAATATACGGGATCCAATTCACCCCTCCACTTT	CASSEYTGSNSPLHF
13	TRBV6-1	.	TRBJ2-4	.	TGTGCCAGCATTGACCTAGCCAAAAACATTCAGTACTTC	CASIDLAKNIQYF
13	TRBV7-9	.	TRBJ2-1	.	TGTGCCAGCAGTCGCGAACCCTACAATGAGCAGTTCTTC	CASSREPYNEQFF
16	TRBV7-9	few	TRBJ1-1	.	TGTGCCAGCCTCGTAACGGGGGGCCTCATGAACACTGAAGCTTTCTTT	CASLVTGGLMNTEAFF
13	TRBV28	.	TRBJ1-4	.	TGTGCCAGCAGCGCGAGGATTAATGAAAAACTGTTTTTT	CASSARINEKLFF
14	TRBV28	once	TRBJ2-7	TRBD1	TGTGCCAGCATCAAGACAGGGGGCTTCTACGAGCAGTACTTC	CASIKTGGFYEQYF
14	TRBV10-3	.	TRBJ2-3	.	TGTGCCATCAGTGACTGGGGGGGCACAGATACGCAGTATTTT	CAISDWGGTDTQYF
17	TRBV4-3	.	TRBJ2-3	TRBD2	TGCGCCAGCAGCCAAGATTTGAGGGCGGGAGTGACAGATACGCAGTATTTT	CASSQDLRAGVTDTQYF
16	TRBV6-4	.	TRBJ1-2	TRBD1	TGTGCCAGCAGTGACTCCAGGTGGGCAGGGGGAAATGGCTACACCTTC	CASSDSRWAGGNGYTF
15	TRBV6-1	.	TRBJ2-3	.	TGTGCCAGCAGTTCTACGGGTTGGAGAACAGATACGCAGTATTTT	CASSSTGWRTDTQYF
17	TRBV15	.	TRBJ1-3	.	TGTGCCACCAGCAGAGATCCCCAGGTAACCTCTGGAAACACCATATATTTT	CATSRDPQVTSGNTIYF
15	TRBV18	.	TRBJ2-5	.	TGTGCCAGCTCACCCAGGGGGGAGGCAAGAGAGACCCAGTACTTC	CASSPRGEARETQYF
16	TRBV5-1	.	TRBJ2-5	TRBD2	TGCGCCAGCAGCTTGGAAGGGACTAGGGTCCCAGAGACCCAGTACTTC	CASSLEGTRVPETQYF
15	TRBV7-5	.	TRBJ2-3	.	TGTGCCAGAAGCTTAGAGGGCAGGGGAACAGATACGCAGTATTTT	CARSLEGRGTDTQYF
14	TRBV10-3	.	TRBJ2-3	.	TGTGCCATCAGTGATGGGGGAGGTAAAGATACGCAGTATTTT	CAISDGGGKDTQYF
16	TRBV11-2	.	TRBJ2-2	TRBD2	TGTGCCAGCAGCTCTCTAGCGGGACTCTCCACCGGGGAGCTGTTTTTT	CASSSLAGLSTGELFF
14	TRBV25-1	few	TRBJ2-7	TRBD1	TGTGCCAGCAGTGGGGGACAGACCTCCTACGAGCAGTACTTC	CASSGGQTSYEQYF
17	TRBV11-3	.	TRBJ2-6	TRBD1	TGTGCCAGCAGCCTAGAAGGGACAGGGGCTGGGGCCAACGTCCTGACTTTC	CASSLEGTGAGANVLTF
18	TRBV10-3	.	TRBJ2-1	TRBD2	TGTGCCATCAGTGAGTCGCTGGGACTAGCGGGAGGGCCGGGGGAGCAGTTCTTC	CAISESLGLAGGPGEQFF
15	TRBV6-1	.	TRBJ1-6	TRBD1	TGTGCCAGCAGTCCCCGGGACAGTCCGAATTCACCCCTCCACTTT	CASSPRDSPNSPLHF
16	TRBV7-8	once	TRBJ2-1	.	TGTGCCAGCAGCTTAGCGGAGGGGACCTTGAACAATGAGCAGTTCTTC	CASSLAEGTLNNEQFF
18	TRBV29-1	.	TRBJ2-3	TRBD1	TGCAGCGTTCGCCCCCAAATTACAGGGGTCGTCCTTACAGATACGCAGTATTTT	CSVRPQITGVVLTDTQYF
13	TRBV7-9	.	TRBJ1-5	.	TGTGCCAGCAGCTCCCAGGGTGATCAGCCCCAGCATTTT	CASSSQGDQPQHF
16	TRBV11-2	.	TRBJ1-1	.	TGTGCCAGCAGCTTATATCTGGCAGGGGCGAACACTGAAGCTTTCTTT	CASSLYLAGANTEAFF
13	TRBV5-1	once	TRBJ2-3	TRBD2	TGCGCCAGCAGTTGGACTAGCGGACCAGATTTATATTTT	CASSWTSGPDLYF
14	TRBV27	.	TRBJ2-7	.	TGTGCCAGCAGTCCGGCAGGGGCGAGGCACGAGCAGTACTTC	CASSPAGARHEQYF
17	TRBV19	.	TRBJ2-7	.	TGTGCCAGTAGTAGGGGGCACAGAGCCTCTGTGGCCTGCGAGCAGTACTTC	CASSRGHRASVACEQYF
14	TRBV28	.	TRBJ2-2	.	TGTGCCAGCAGCCCCGGACACCGCCCCGGGGAGCTGTTTTTT	CASSPGHRPGELFF
17	TRBV7-6	once	TRBJ2-3	TRBD1	TGTGCCAGCAGCTTAGGGGGGACAGTGCCCGGCACAGATACGCAGTATTTT	CASSLGGTVPGTDTQYF
13	TRBV6-5	.	TRBJ1-4	.	TGTGCCAGCCAGGGGCCAACTAATGAAAAACTGTTTTTT	CASQGPTNEKLFF
14	TRBV6-1	once	TRBJ2-1	TRBD2	TGTGCCAGTAGCGGGGGGTTTTCCTACAATGAGCAGTTCTTC	CASSGGFSYNEQFF
14	TRBV6-5	.	TRBJ1-5	.	TGTGCCAGCAGTTACGAGTATAGCAATCAGCCCCAGCATTTT	CASSYEYSNQPQHF
15	TRBV7-9	once	TRBJ1-6	TRBD1	TGTGCCAGCAGCCCGCGGGGGACAGGAGGTTCACCCCTCCACTTT	CASSPRGTGGSPLHF
16	TRBV4-3	.	TRBJ2-1	.	TGCGCCAGCAGCCAATCCGGCGGGAATAAGTACAATGAGCAGTTCTTC	CASSQSGGNKYNEQFF